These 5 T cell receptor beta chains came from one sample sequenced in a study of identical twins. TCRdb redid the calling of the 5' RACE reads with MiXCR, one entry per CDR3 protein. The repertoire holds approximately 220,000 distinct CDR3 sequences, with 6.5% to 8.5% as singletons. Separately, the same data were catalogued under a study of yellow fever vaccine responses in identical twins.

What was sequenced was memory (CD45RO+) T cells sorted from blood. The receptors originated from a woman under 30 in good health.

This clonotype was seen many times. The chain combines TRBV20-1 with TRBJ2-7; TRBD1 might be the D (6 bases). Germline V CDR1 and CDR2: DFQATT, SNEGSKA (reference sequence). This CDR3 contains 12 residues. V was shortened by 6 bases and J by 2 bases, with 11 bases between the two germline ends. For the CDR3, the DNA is TGCAGTGCAAACAGGGTGACCTACGAGCAGTACTTC. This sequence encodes CSANRVTYEQYF.

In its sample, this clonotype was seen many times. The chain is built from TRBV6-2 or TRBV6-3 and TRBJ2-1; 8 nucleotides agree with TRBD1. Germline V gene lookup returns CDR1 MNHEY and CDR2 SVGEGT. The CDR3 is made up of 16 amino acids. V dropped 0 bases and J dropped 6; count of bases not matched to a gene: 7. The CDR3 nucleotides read TGTGCCAGCAGTTACTCGCCAGGGGGCGGTTTCAATGAGCAGTTCTTC. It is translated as CASSYSPGGGFNEQFF.

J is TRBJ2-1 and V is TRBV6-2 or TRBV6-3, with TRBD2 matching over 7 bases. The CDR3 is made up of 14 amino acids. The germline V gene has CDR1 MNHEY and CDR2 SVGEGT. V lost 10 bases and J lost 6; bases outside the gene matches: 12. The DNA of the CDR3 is TGTGCCACCTCGCTGCGGGAGCCGGGCAATGAGCAGTTCTTC. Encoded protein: CATSLREPGNEQFF.

DNA of the CDR3: TGTGCCAGCAGTTCGCGCCCGGGGGCGAACACTGAAGCTTTCTTT. As protein: CASSSRPGANTEAFF. V usage is TRBV6-5 and J usage is TRBJ1-1; possible D gene TRBD1, 6 bases. V shed 4 bases and J shed 1 base, with 13 bases lying between them. The CDR3 contains 15 residues. Germline V gene lookup returns CDR1 MNHEY and CDR2 SVGAGI.

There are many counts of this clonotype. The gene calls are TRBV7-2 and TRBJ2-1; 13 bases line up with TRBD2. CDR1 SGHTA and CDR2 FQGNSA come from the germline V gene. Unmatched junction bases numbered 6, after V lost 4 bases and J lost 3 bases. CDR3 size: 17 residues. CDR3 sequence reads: CASSSLRTSGSYNEQFF. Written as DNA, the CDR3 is TGTGCCAGCAGCTCGTTACGGACTAGCGGGAGCTACAATGAGCAGTTCTTC.